These 2 T cell receptor beta chains originate from one sample sequenced in a study of T cells in Graves' hyperthyroidism and ophthalmopathy. What was amplified from RNA transcripts were TCR beta CDR3 regions. HTBI primers were employed in a first-round RT-PCR of the TCR CDR3. TCRdb re-called the multiplex PCR reads with MiXCR, one entry per CDR3 protein. The sample has fewer than 650,000 distinct CDR3 sequences; roughly 15% are singletons. The sample comprised blood. The receptors were gathered from a woman in her thirties or forties with Graves' hyperthyroidism.

This clonotype has at least ten counts. V gene TRBV20-1 combines with J gene TRBJ2-7, with 9 bases identical to TRBD2. The junction had 4 bases not matched to a gene; V was cut back by 1 base and J by 3 bases. Per germline, CDR1 DFQATT and CDR2 SNEGSKA (reference sequence). The CDR3 has 14 residues. The CDR3 region is CSARAGLAIYEQYF. The CDR3 region has the DNA TGCAGTGCTAGAGCAGGACTAGCGATCTACGAGCAGTACTTC.

This clonotype was seen at least ten times. V usage is TRBV10-3 and J usage is TRBJ1-2; 8 bases fit TRBD1. V lost 0 bases and J lost 5; bases outside the gene matches: 14. Germline CDR1 and CDR2: ENHRY and SYGVKD. This CDR3 region has 18 residues. The CDR3 nucleotides are TGTGCCATCAGTGAGTCGATGGCAGGGGGCACCATTTTTTATGGCTACACCTTC. This encodes CAISESMAGGTIFYGYTF.